This T cell receptor (beta chain) was profiled in a study of T-cell memory formation after mild COVID-19 (dated by TCRdb to 2020 to 2023). Study-wide context: TCR sequence clusters from the two donors were found to be largely donor specific. T-cell clones expanding and contracting after mild COVID-19 in two donors were tracked by longitudinal TCRalpha and TCRbeta repertoire sequencing. Two young, previously healthy adult volunteers made up the cohort, one male and one female. Study-wide findings and limitations: SARS-CoV-2 specificity was not confirmed for the second-wave clones peaking on day 37. Clones that contracted from day 15 to 85 showed balanced CD4/CD8 phenotypes, whereas a second wave of clones that expanded from day 15 to 37 leaned towards CD4+. Only a couple of mild cases were covered by the study, and larger cohorts that include severe cases with pre-infection samples were considered necessary. Some responding clones were detected in pre-infection memory, suggesting pre-existing cross-reactive memory T cells joined the SARS-CoV-2 response. Contracting CD4+ clones were found mainly in CM and EM memory subsets, while CD8+ clones were enriched in EMRA.

This sample was sequenced with an Illumina NovaSeq 6000. Using 5'RACE with constant-segment primers, TCRalpha and TCRbeta cDNA libraries were constructed, with sample barcodes and unique molecular identifiers added in the process. RNA was extracted from every sample with Trizol reagent. Amplification of the libraries took two PCR steps, and the second step added a second sample barcode plus Illumina TruSeq adapters. The libraries were sequenced on an Illumina NovaSeq using 2 x 150 bp paired-end reads. As for the original processing: Reads were demultiplexed and collapsed into UMI-guided consensus sequences with migec v1.2.7. Using mixcr v2.1.11, the UMI consensuses were aligned to TRA and TRB V and J templates and assembled into clonotypes. A clonotype was counted as expanded or contracted only if both edgeR and NoisET called the change significant, with noise models trained on biological replicates. For edgeR calls, a false discovery rate-adjusted p below 0.01 and a log2 fold-change threshold of 1 were applied. PCA with hierarchical clustering of max-normalized trajectories of the 1000 most abundant clonotypes was used as exploratory dynamics analysis. Separately sequenced CD4+ and CD8+ repertoires were used to assign a CD4 or CD8 phenotype to each responding clone. The public sequencing data were trimmed at Q25 with fastp and processed into clonotypes with MiXCR by TCRdb, which kept only in-frame beta chains. Every CDR3 protein is listed once, alongside the most common genes and DNA of its rows. The V and J calls shown here were made by TCRdb, not taken from the authors' results. The sample table contains 150,000 to 200,000 distinct CDR3 sequences; only one count was recorded for around 15% of them. The leading ten clones occupy less than 15% of the sample.

Taken from the germline V gene, the CDR1 and CDR2 loops are SGHRS and YFSETQ. Compared with germline, V lacks 3 bases and J lacks 8 bases; bases without a gene match: 14. From cysteine to phenylalanine, the CDR3 is 16 amino acids long. CDR3 DNA only is kept here, 48 bases in frame from base 1. As for this clonotype: The antigen this receptor binds is unknown. Per-base qualities were not stored, and no clone one base away is much larger.

Ficoll-Paque density gradient centrifugation was the method used to isolate PBMCs. The sequenced material came from PBMCs or a T cell subset sorted from them (not recorded which). The chain joins TRBV5-1 to TRBJ2-4, with TRBD2 matching 7 junction bases. This TCR was sampled from an adult woman who had mild COVID-19 (a few samples of this study predate the infection). The sample titles of this study are shuffled in the database, so cell type and time point are left out; the donor was told from shared clones. Read as DNA, the sequence is TGCGCCAGCAGCTCCGCAGAGGCCCCGGCGGGGGACATTCAGTACTTC. The translation is CASSSAEAPAGDIQYF.